Following are 23 T cell receptor beta chains from one sample sequenced in a study of blood T cell repertoires in COVID-19. The data were produced by immunoSEQ multiplex PCR, yet TCRdb's version contains in-frame clones alone and is incomplete. The table lists 100,000 to 150,000 clones, 70% to 75% of them singletons, with 5.5% in the top ten. The sample consisted of peripheral blood. These receptor sequences come from a man aged 55 to 70 with acute or convalescent COVID-19.

This clone has more than one count but fewer than ten. The genes are TRBV5-1 and TRBJ1-1; D is possibly TRBD1 (5 bases). V was trimmed by 0 bases and J by 7 bases, leaving 10 bases between them. Germline V gene data show CDR1 as SGHRS and CDR2 as YFSETQ. This CDR3 has 13 amino acids. The CDR3 region has the DNA TGCGCCAGCAGCTTGGACGTCAGGGTTGAAGCTTTCTTT. The encoded protein is CASSLDVRVEAFF.

J is TRBJ2-3 and V is TRBV21-1; the listed D gene, TRBD2, was not tested against the DNA. TRBV21-1 is described as a pseudogene. The CDR3 is made up of 14 amino acids. The CDR3 DNA is TGTGCCAGCAGCAATAGCGGGGAGACAGATACGCAGTATTTT. Amino acids: CASSNSGETDTQYF.

This rearrangement joins TRBV5-6 to TRBJ2-6; D gene ambiguous. Germline V gene data show CDR1 as SGHDT and CDR2 as YYEEEE. Between the trimmed V and J ends, which lost 0 bases and 0 bases, there was a span of 7 bases. This CDR3 has 16 amino acids. CDR3 protein: CASSLVPHSGANVLTF. The CDR3 DNA reads TGTGCCAGCAGCTTGGTCCCCCACTCTGGGGCCAACGTCCTGACTTTC.

The chain links TRBV10-1 to TRBJ2-7, with 8 bases aligning to TRBD1. Looked up from germline, CDR1 is WNHNN and CDR2 is SYGVQD (reference sequence). V was clipped by 8 bases and J by 5 bases; unmatched bases: 8. The CDR3 has 13 residues. CDR3 nucleotide sequence: TGCGCCAGCCCGGGGACAGGAGTCGACGAGCAGTACTTC. It yields the protein CASPGTGVDEQYF.

The chain uses TRBV18 and TRBJ2-2; 7 nucleotides match TRBD1. CDR3 length equals 16 residues. J lost 2 bases, V lost 6 bases, and 9 bases had no gene match. CDR1 and CDR2 from the germline V gene are KGHSH and LQKENI. CDR3 coding DNA: TGTGCCAGCTCTCCGCCGGGACAGTACAACACCGGGGAGCTGTTTTTT. Protein product: CASSPPGQYNTGELFF.

This clone was counted between two and nine times. The chain couples TRBV19 to TRBJ2-3, with 8 bases lining up with TRBD1. CDR1 is LNHDA and CDR2 is SQIVND in the germline V gene (reference sequence). J lost 3 bases, V lost 3 bases, and 8 bases had no gene match. The CDR3 totals 16 residues. CDR3 amino acids: CASSISRTGLTDTQYF. DNA for the CDR3: TGTGCCAGTAGTATCTCCCGGACAGGGTTAACAGATACGCAGTATTTT.

This rearrangement joins TRBV29-1 to TRBJ1-2, with 8 bases identical to TRBD1. Germline values: CDR1 SQVTM, CDR2 ANQGSEA. J gave up 5 bases and V 7 bases, and 9 bases lay outside the gene matches. CDR3 length equals 13 residues. CDR3 sequence (DNA): TGCAGCGGTGGACAGGGCAGTGGGTATGGCTACACCTTC. Translated, it gives CSGGQGSGYGYTF. The whole variable domain, filled in from reference TRBV29-1 and TRBJ1-2, reads SAVISQKPSRDICQRGTSLTIQCQVDSQVTMMFWYRQQPGQSLTLIATANQGSEATYESGFVIDKFPISRPNLTFSTLTVSNMSPEDSSIYLCSGGQGSGYGYTFGSGTRLTVV.

This clone was counted only a few times. The V gene is TRBV7-3, the J gene TRBJ2-2; 12 nucleotides match TRBD2. The trim removed 6 bases at V and 5 bases at J, leaving 1 base unmatched. The CDR3 contains 14 residues. Looked up from germline, CDR1 is SGHTA and CDR2 is FQGTGA. The CDR3, as DNA: TGTGCCAGCAGTGGGACTAGCGGGACCGGGGAGCTGTTTTTT. Its protein is CASSGTSGTGELFF.

The gene calls are TRBV24-1 and TRBJ1-5, with TRBD1 identical over 7 bases. The CDR3 loop spans 14 amino acids. Trimming took 0 bases from V and 5 from J; bases not matched to a gene: 0. CDR1 and CDR2 from the germline V gene are KGHDR and SFDVKD. CDR3 in amino acids: CATSDLDRDQPQHF. The CDR3 nucleotides read TGTGCCACCAGTGATTTGGACAGGGATCAGCCCCAGCATTTT.

J is TRBJ2-7 and V is TRBV6-1; D gene unclear. This CDR3 contains 14 residues. Per the germline V gene, CDR1 is MNHNS and CDR2 is SASEGT. The V end lost 2 bases, the J end lost 3 bases, and 11 bases lay between the germline ends. CDR3 DNA: TGTGCCAGCAGTGAAATGAGACTGGACTACGAGCAGTACTTC. Translated: CASSEMRLDYEQYF.

The chain employs TRBV4-2 and TRBJ1-2, with D possibly matching TRBD1 (6 bases). Germline CDR1 is LGHNA and CDR2 is YNFKEQ. Trimming stripped 1 base from V and 0 bases from J, with 18 bases between. The CDR3 runs 18 residues. CDR3 nucleotide sequence: TGTGCCAGCAGCCAAGCGGCTCAGCCAGGGGCCGCTAACTATGGCTACACCTTC. This translates into CASSQAAQPGAANYGYTF.

This chain links TRBV2 with TRBJ2-1; 10 bases line up with TRBD2. The CDR3 covers 14 residues. After removal of 7 bases from V and 9 bases from J, the junction contained 9 bases not matched to a gene. CDR1 SNHLY and CDR2 FYNNEI come from the germline V gene. The CDR3 region has the DNA TGTGCCAGCAACGCAGCGGGAGGGCCAGGTGAGCAGTTCTTC. This sequence encodes CASNAAGGPGEQFF.

The chain recombines TRBV10-1 with TRBJ1-1; tentative D call: TRBD1 (5 bases). This CDR3 has 15 residues. V gave up 0 bases and J gave up 2 bases, with 10 bases separating them. CDR1 is WNHNN and CDR2 is SYGVQD in the germline V gene (reference sequence). The CDR3 DNA is TGCGCCAGCAGTGAGTCCGGCAGGGCTAACACTGAAGCTTTCTTT. It encodes CASSESGRANTEAFF.

This clone was seen just once. The chain links TRBV7-6 to TRBJ2-3, with 14 positions matching TRBD2. Trimming cost V 4 bases and J 2 bases; bases outside gene matches: 8. Germline lookup yields CDR1 SGHVS and CDR2 FNYEAQ. The CDR3 is 18 residues long. Written as DNA, the CDR3 is TGTGCCAGCAGCTGGGGGACTAGCGGGGGATCGGCCACAGATACGCAGTATTTT. Its translation: CASSWGTSGGSATDTQYF.

This chain joins TRBV5-1 and TRBJ1-4; 7 nucleotides align to TRBD1. Trimming at V came to 0 bases and at J to 7 bases, leaving 15 bases not matched to a gene. This CDR3 spans 18 amino acids. Per germline, CDR1 SGHRS and CDR2 YFSETQ. CDR3 nucleotides: TGCGCCAGCAGCTTGGGTCGACAGGGCCCTACCTCTAGTGAAAAACTGTTTTTT. It yields the protein CASSLGRQGPTSSEKLFF.

The rearrangement uses TRBV30 and TRBJ2-7; D may be TRBD2 (6 bases). The V and J ends lost 0 bases and 2 bases respectively, with 11 bases between them. Germline V gene sequence: CDR1 GTSNPN, CDR2 SVGIG (reference sequence). This CDR3 has 14 residues. The CDR3 bases are TGTGCCTGGAGTGTCAGTAGCGGCCCCTACGAGCAGTACTTC. This encodes CAWSVSSGPYEQYF. The variable domain in full, with the rest retrieved from reference TRBV30 and TRBJ2-7, is SQTIHQWPATLVQPVGSPLSLECTVEGTSNPNLYWYRQAAGRGLQLLFYSVGIGQISSEVPQNLSASRPQDRQFILSSKKLLLSDSGFYLCAWSVSSGPYEQYFGPGTRLTVT.

This clone appeared a few times. The chain uses TRBV10-2 and TRBJ2-2; 15 bases are shared with TRBD2. CDR3 length: 20 amino acids. CDR1 WSHSY and CDR2 SAAADI come from the germline V gene. Trimming at V came to 0 bases and at J to 0 bases, leaving 5 bases not matched to a gene. CDR3 sequence: CASSESRGLAGGSNTGELFF. The CDR3 bases are TGCGCCAGCAGTGAGTCTCGGGGACTAGCGGGGGGCTCGAACACCGGGGAGCTGTTTTTT.

The chain employs TRBV30 and TRBJ1-2; D is unresolved. Trimming left V 0 bases short and J 2 bases short, with 7 bases between. CDR1 GTSNPN and CDR2 SVGIG come from the germline V gene (reference sequence). The CDR3 covers 13 residues. CDR3 in DNA: TGTGCCTGGAGTGTATCGGGAAACTATGGCTACACCTTC. The encoded protein is CAWSVSGNYGYTF. Variable domain in full (rest from reference TRBV30 and TRBJ1-2): SQTIHQWPATLVQPVGSPLSLECTVEGTSNPNLYWYRQAAGRGLQLLFYSVGIGQISSEVPQNLSASRPQDRQFILSSKKLLLSDSGFYLCAWSVSGNYGYTFGSGTRLTVV.

The rearrangement links TRBV27 to TRBJ2-1; TRBD2 matches 14 bases. This CDR3 comprises 20 residues. CDR1 is MNHEY and CDR2 is SMNVEV in the germline V gene (reference sequence). Trimming at V came to 5 bases and at J to 0 bases, leaving 12 bases not matched to a gene. CDR3 loop: CASSPLGTSGGLSSYNEQFF. The CDR3, as DNA: TGTGCCAGCAGTCCCCTAGGGACTAGCGGGGGCCTTAGCTCCTACAATGAGCAGTTCTTC.

V and J are TRBV19 and TRBJ1-4, with D possibly being TRBD1 (5 bases). The CDR3 contains 15 residues. V lost 7 bases and J lost 0, with 12 bases in between. The V gene's germline CDR1 is LNHDA and CDR2 SQIVND (reference sequence). CDR3 loop: CASTPQGATNEKLFF. CDR3 nucleotide sequence: TGTGCCAGTACGCCGCAGGGTGCAACTAATGAAAAACTGTTTTTT.

As DNA, the CDR3 is TGTGCCAGCAGCTTAGTGGGTAAGGGGACTCGGATCTACGAGCAGTACTTC. It translates to CASSLVGKGTRIYEQYF. The chain is built from TRBV7-2 and TRBJ2-7, with D possibly TRBD2 on 6 matching bases. V lost 1 base and J lost 3, with 19 bases in between. Looked up from germline, CDR1 is SGHTA and CDR2 is FQGNSA. This CDR3 has 17 residues.

V usage is TRBV4-1 and J usage is TRBJ1-1, with TRBD1 matching 8 bases. CDR1 MGHRA and CDR2 YSYEKL come from the germline V gene. V lost 2 bases and J lost 5; bases outside the gene matches: 4. This CDR3 has 14 residues. CDR3 DNA sequence: TGCGCCAGCAGCCAAAGGACAGGGAAAACTGAAGCTTTCTTT. Protein product: CASSQRTGKTEAFF.

This clone was counted once. The CDR3 is CASTRTGTGGLSEAFF. The CDR3, as DNA: TGTGCCAGTACTAGAACGGGGACAGGGGGCTTGTCTGAAGCTTTCTTT. The chain employs TRBV19 and TRBJ1-1; 12 bases fit TRBD1. The CDR3 spans 16 residues. Germline V gene data show CDR1 as LNHDA and CDR2 as SQIVND (reference sequence). Trimming removed 7 bases from V and 6 bases from J; junction bases left unmatched: 12.